These T cell receptor beta chains were read from a single sample in a study of CD8 T cells in ankylosing spondylitis. TCRdb ran MiXCR on the 5' RACE reads and lists one entry per CDR3 protein. The data show roughly 38,000 distinct CDR3 sequences, with around 10% seen just once and around 15% held by the top ten. Sample: blood, either unsorted or a sorted T cell fraction (not recorded which). The receptors come from a male donor with ankylosing spondylitis or in good health (not recorded which). Both conserved end residues are part of each CDR3. A D gene is named only where the DNA matches it firmly. The size of a clone is reported for some rows only, either as once, few or many, or as a class for expanded clones.

>TRBJ1-2|TRBV29-1|NA|NA
CSVDMDRDYGYTF
TGCAGCGTTGACATGGACAGAGATTATGGCTACACCTTC
>TRBJ2-7|TRBV29-1|many|TRBD1
CSVATGDVYEQYF
TGCAGCGTTGCGACAGGGGATGTCTACGAGCAGTACTTC
>TRBJ2-2|TRBV24-1|many|NA
CATSDFRDFRGELFF
TGTGCCACCAGTGATTTTAGGGACTTTCGCGGGGAGCTGTTTTTT
>TRBJ2-3|TRBV27|many|TRBD2
CASSGGTSGISDTQYF
TGTGCCAGCAGTGGAGGGACTAGCGGTATTTCAGATACGCAGTATTTT
>TRBJ2-1|TRBV18|many|TRBD1
CASSPGQGSINEQFF
TGTGCCAGCTCACCGGGACAGGGGTCGATCAATGAGCAGTTCTTC
>TRBJ2-7|TRBV10-2|NA|TRBD1
CASGRTGAIEQYF
TGCGCCAGCGGACGGACAGGGGCAATTGAGCAGTACTTC
>TRBJ2-3|TRBV7-9|few|TRBD2
CASSRPSGGDTQYF
TGTGCCAGCAGCCGCCCTAGCGGTGGAGATACGCAGTATTTT
>TRBJ2-7|TRBV7-2|many|NA
CASSLSSNGLYEQYF
TGTGCCAGCAGCTTATCCTCTAACGGCCTCTACGAGCAGTACTTC
>TRBJ2-5|TRBV7-9|many|NA
CASSFAGTPGTQYF
TGTGCCAGCAGCTTTGCGGGAACTCCGGGGACCCAGTACTTC
>TRBJ2-7|TRBV12-3/TRBV12-4|many|NA
CASSRGDEQYF
TGTGCCAGCAGCCGCGGCGACGAGCAGTACTTC
>TRBJ2-7|TRBV7-2|many|NA
CASSPLRGVESSYEQYF
TGTGCCAGCAGCCCTTTAAGAGGTGTAGAAAGCTCCTACGAGCAGTACTTC
>TRBJ2-7|TRBV6-1|many|NA
CASSRRQIYEQYF
TGTGCCAGCAGTCGCAGACAGATCTACGAGCAGTACTTC
>TRBJ1-1|TRBV7-3|many|NA
CASSLTGGGYTEAFF
TGTGCCAGCAGCTTAACGGGTGGGGGGTACACTGAAGCTTTCTTT
>TRBJ2-1|TRBV19|many|NA
CASADTLNEQFF
TGTGCCAGTGCAGACACCCTCAATGAGCAGTTCTTC
>TRBJ2-4|TRBV6-1|many|TRBD1
CASRQTGKLSKNIQYF
TGTGCCAGCAGACAGACAGGGAAGTTGTCCAAAAACATTCAGTACTTC